The 5 T cell receptor beta chains below all came from one sample that was sequenced in a study of OX40 agonist ivuxolimab in advanced cancers. Receptors were amplified or captured by the immunoSEQ multiplex PCR assay. The table was pulled from immuneACCESS by TCRdb, which kept in-frame rearrangements only. Such tables lose some clones; where checked, under half of the loss comes from unresolved V genes, and the rest has no known cause. Recorded for this sample are under 25,000 clones; 74% of them occurred a single time. The ten largest clones represent around 30% of the sample. This material consisted of CD4+ or CD8+ T cells sorted from blood, taken in a trial of the OX40 agonist ivuxolimab. These receptors originate from an adult with an advanced solid tumor such as melanoma, head and neck, liver or kidney cancer.

The chain recombines TRBV27 with TRBJ2-3, with unresolved D. The CDR3 is made up of 12 amino acids. V dropped 8 bases and J dropped 5 bases, with 11 bases sitting between them. Germline V gene data show CDR1 as MNHEY and CDR2 as SMNVEV (reference sequence). The CDR3 region has the DNA TGTGCCAGCGGAGACCTGAAAGATACGCAGTATTTT. Translated: CASGDLKDTQYF.

The chain is built from TRBV9 and TRBJ1-1, with 7 nucleotides matching TRBD1. Germline loops: CDR1 SGDLS, CDR2 YYNGEE. This CDR3 has 16 residues. The J segment lost 4 bases and the V segment lost 3 bases, leaving 12 bases of the junction unmatched. The DNA for the CDR3 is TGTGCCAGCAGCGAGCGACCGGGACAGTGGGGCACTGAAGCTTTCTTT. Protein: CASSERPGQWGTEAFF. The complete variable domain, with remaining parts taken from reference TRBV9 and TRBJ1-1, reads DSGVTQTPKHLITATGQRVTLRCSPRSGDLSVYWYQQSLDQGLQFLIQYYNGEERAKGNILERFSAQQFPDLHSELNLSSLELGDSALYFCASSERPGQWGTEAFFGQGTRLTVV.

The sample holds one count of this clone. Mismatch with germline at one junction end may stem from a read error. The chain recombines TRBV5-4 with TRBJ2-1, with no clear D. CDR3 length: 12 residues. Germline assignment: CDR1 SGHNT and CDR2 YYREEE (reference sequence). CDR3 amino acids: CASSNPYVADIF. The CDR3 DNA follows: TGTGCCAGCAGCAACCCGTATGTCGCCGATATCTTC.

The chain links TRBV4-1 to TRBJ2-7; possible D gene TRBD1, 7 bases. This CDR3 is 17 amino acids long. Germline lookup yields CDR1 MGHRA and CDR2 YSYEKL. Trimming took off 2 bases at V and 3 bases at J, with 20 bases between the two ends. In DNA form, the CDR3 reads TGCGCCAGCAGCCAAACTCCTGGGGGGACAGTCGTCTACGAGCAGTACTTC. Its translation is CASSQTPGGTVVYEQYF.

The chain links TRBV27 to TRBJ2-3, with D unclear. V lost 0 bases and J lost 2, with 6 bases in between. Germline-derived CDR1 and CDR2 are MNHEY and SMNVEV (reference sequence). CDR3 length equals 14 residues. CDR3 coding DNA: TGTGCCAGCAGTTTATCCCCACTCACAGATACGCAGTATTTT. Protein sequence: CASSLSPLTDTQYF.